What follows are 13 T cell receptor beta chains derived from one specimen sequenced in a study of blood T cell repertoires in COVID-19. Sequencing was performed with immunoSEQ multiplex PCR; in TCRdb, only in-frame clones are kept and a portion is missing. The sample holds about 400,000 clones, roughly 90% seen once. The material sequenced was PBMCs or T cells enriched from blood (not recorded which). The receptor set was obtained from a woman in her thirties with acute COVID-19.

This rearrangement joins TRBV5-1 to TRBJ2-7; D not certain. CDR1 is SGHRS, CDR2 YFSETQ, per germline. This CDR3 is 16 amino acids long. V gave up 4 bases and J gave up 5 bases, with 22 bases separating them. In nucleotides, the CDR3 is TGCGCCAGCAGCCTGGGATGGGCAGGCCCCACGAACGAGCAGTACTTC. It encodes CASSLGWAGPTNEQYF. Based on the CDR3 plus reference TRBV5-1 and TRBJ2-7, the full variable domain is KAGVTQTPRYLIKTRGQQVTLSCSPISGHRSVSWYQQTPGQGLQFLFEYFSETQRNKGNFPGRFSGRQFSNSRSEMNVSTLELGDSALYLCASSLGWAGPTNEQYFGPGTRLTVT.

The chain couples TRBV5-6 to TRBJ2-7; D gene uncertain. The germline V gene encodes CDR1 SGHDT and CDR2 YYEEEE. The CDR3 consists of 13 residues. Trimming pared 0 bases from V and 2 bases from J, leaving 6 bases between. CDR3 in amino acids: CASSLDRTYEQYF. In nucleotides, the CDR3 is TGTGCCAGCAGCTTGGACAGAACCTACGAGCAGTACTTC.

This chain connects TRBV6-2 or TRBV6-3 to TRBJ1-5, with D hard to call. Germline loops: CDR1 MNHEY, CDR2 SVGEGT. The V gene lost 5 bases and the J gene lost 2 bases, with 10 bases spanning the gap. The CDR3 length is 14 residues. The chain's CDR3 is CASSGEARNQPQHF. The DNA of the CDR3 is TGTGCCAGCAGTGGCGAAGCGCGCAATCAGCCCCAGCATTTT.

V and J are TRBV10-1 and TRBJ2-3, with 8 bases aligning to TRBD1. The V gene end was trimmed by 8 bases and the J gene end by 2 bases; junction bases not matched to a gene: 9. This CDR3 spans 15 amino acids. CDR1 and CDR2 (germline): WNHNN, SYGVQD (reference sequence). The DNA for the CDR3 is TGCGCCAGCTCTCTAGGACAGGGCAACACAGATACGCAGTATTTT. As protein: CASSLGQGNTDTQYF.

J is TRBJ1-1 and V is TRBV23-1; TRBD1 matches 7 bases. TRBV23-1 is labeled an ORF, and its function is uncertain. The V segment lost 5 bases and the J segment 8 bases; nucleotides outside the gene matches: 17. This CDR3 comprises 16 residues. Here the CDR3 reads CASSRQGPPNIREAFF. CDR3 bases: TGCGCCAGCAGTAGACAGGGCCCCCCTAATATAAGGGAAGCTTTCTTT.

The chain uses TRBV7-2 and TRBJ2-5; no clear D. V lost 3 bases to trimming and J lost 0 bases, with 8 bases between them. The CDR3 loop spans 14 amino acids. Germline CDR1 and CDR2: SGHTA and FQGNSA. The CDR3 here is CASSLIQYQETQYF. CDR3 coding DNA: TGTGCCAGCAGCTTGATTCAGTACCAAGAGACCCAGTACTTC. Variable domain in full (rest from reference TRBV7-2 and TRBJ2-5): GAGVSQSPSNKVTEKGKDVELRCDPISGHTALYWYRQSLGQGLEFLIYFQGNSAPDKSGLPSDRFSAERTGGSVSTLTIQRTQQEDSAVYLCASSLIQYQETQYFGPGTRLLVL.

This clone appeared once. The chain links TRBV7-2 to TRBJ1-5, with D possibly TRBD1 on 5 matching bases. Germline V lookup: CDR1 SGHTA, CDR2 FQGNSA. This CDR3 is 15 amino acids long. The V and J ends lost 1 base and 5 bases respectively, with 12 bases between them. The CDR3 sequence is CASSLDSAGYQPQHF. CDR3 coding DNA: TGTGCCAGCAGCTTAGATTCGGCAGGGTATCAGCCCCAGCATTTT.

This sequence joins TRBV7-2 and TRBJ2-1; TRBD2 matches 8 bases. The germline V gene encodes CDR1 SGHTA and CDR2 FQGNSA. This CDR3 is 17 amino acids long. Losses at the gene ends were 5 bases for V and 3 bases for J; bases not matched to a gene: 12. CDR3 protein: CASSPLASGHLYNEQFF. The CDR3 coding sequence is TGTGCCAGCAGCCCACTGGCTAGCGGGCACCTCTACAATGAGCAGTTCTTC.

J is TRBJ2-7 and V is TRBV11-2, with 11 bases that match TRBD1. The CDR3 covers 17 residues. V shed 8 bases, J shed 4 bases, and the junction held 16 bases outside the gene matches. Looked up from germline, CDR1 is SGHAT and CDR2 is FQNNGV. In DNA, the CDR3 is TGTGCCAGCGAAGGATTTGTGGGGACAGGGGGGTTATACGAGCAGTACTTC. This codes for CASEGFVGTGGLYEQYF.

This clone was seen a single time. This same CDR3 is encoded by further DNA sequences in the sample. The chain joins TRBV7-2 to TRBJ2-7; 9 positions match TRBD1. The CDR3 covers 14 residues. Trimming removed 5 bases from V and 3 bases from J; junction bases left unmatched: 5. Germline V gives CDR1 SGHTA, CDR2 FQGNSA. In DNA form, the CDR3 reads TGTGCCAGCAGCCTTACAGGGGGCGGCTACGAGCAGTACTTC. Its protein is CASSLTGGGYEQYF.

The chain links TRBV9 to TRBJ2-2; D call uncertain. The CDR3 is 15 residues long. Looked up from germline, CDR1 is SGDLS and CDR2 is YYNGEE. V dropped 4 bases and J dropped 0 bases, with 10 bases sitting between them. The DNA of the CDR3 is TGTGCCAGCAGCCGTAATTTTGCGAACACCGGGGAGCTGTTTTTT. Translation: CASSRNFANTGELFF.

The DNA for the CDR3 is TGCGCCAGCAGTCGGGGGAATAGCAATCAGCCCCAGCATTTT. Amino acid sequence: CASSRGNSNQPQHF. The chain couples TRBV10-2 to TRBJ1-5; TRBD1 is a possible D gene (5 bases). V was clipped by 5 bases and J by 0 bases, with 8 bases between them. Germline-derived CDR1 and CDR2 are WSHSY and SAAADI. The CDR3 is 14 amino acids.

The rearrangement uses TRBV27 and TRBJ1-2; 7 nucleotides match TRBD1. CDR3 length equals 12 residues. V was pared by 5 bases and J by 4 bases, with 1 base of the junction left unmatched. The germline CDR1 and CDR2 sequences are MNHEY and SMNVEV (reference sequence). The CDR3 loop reads CASSTGAYGYTF. DNA for the CDR3: TGTGCCAGCAGTACAGGGGCCTATGGCTACACCTTC.